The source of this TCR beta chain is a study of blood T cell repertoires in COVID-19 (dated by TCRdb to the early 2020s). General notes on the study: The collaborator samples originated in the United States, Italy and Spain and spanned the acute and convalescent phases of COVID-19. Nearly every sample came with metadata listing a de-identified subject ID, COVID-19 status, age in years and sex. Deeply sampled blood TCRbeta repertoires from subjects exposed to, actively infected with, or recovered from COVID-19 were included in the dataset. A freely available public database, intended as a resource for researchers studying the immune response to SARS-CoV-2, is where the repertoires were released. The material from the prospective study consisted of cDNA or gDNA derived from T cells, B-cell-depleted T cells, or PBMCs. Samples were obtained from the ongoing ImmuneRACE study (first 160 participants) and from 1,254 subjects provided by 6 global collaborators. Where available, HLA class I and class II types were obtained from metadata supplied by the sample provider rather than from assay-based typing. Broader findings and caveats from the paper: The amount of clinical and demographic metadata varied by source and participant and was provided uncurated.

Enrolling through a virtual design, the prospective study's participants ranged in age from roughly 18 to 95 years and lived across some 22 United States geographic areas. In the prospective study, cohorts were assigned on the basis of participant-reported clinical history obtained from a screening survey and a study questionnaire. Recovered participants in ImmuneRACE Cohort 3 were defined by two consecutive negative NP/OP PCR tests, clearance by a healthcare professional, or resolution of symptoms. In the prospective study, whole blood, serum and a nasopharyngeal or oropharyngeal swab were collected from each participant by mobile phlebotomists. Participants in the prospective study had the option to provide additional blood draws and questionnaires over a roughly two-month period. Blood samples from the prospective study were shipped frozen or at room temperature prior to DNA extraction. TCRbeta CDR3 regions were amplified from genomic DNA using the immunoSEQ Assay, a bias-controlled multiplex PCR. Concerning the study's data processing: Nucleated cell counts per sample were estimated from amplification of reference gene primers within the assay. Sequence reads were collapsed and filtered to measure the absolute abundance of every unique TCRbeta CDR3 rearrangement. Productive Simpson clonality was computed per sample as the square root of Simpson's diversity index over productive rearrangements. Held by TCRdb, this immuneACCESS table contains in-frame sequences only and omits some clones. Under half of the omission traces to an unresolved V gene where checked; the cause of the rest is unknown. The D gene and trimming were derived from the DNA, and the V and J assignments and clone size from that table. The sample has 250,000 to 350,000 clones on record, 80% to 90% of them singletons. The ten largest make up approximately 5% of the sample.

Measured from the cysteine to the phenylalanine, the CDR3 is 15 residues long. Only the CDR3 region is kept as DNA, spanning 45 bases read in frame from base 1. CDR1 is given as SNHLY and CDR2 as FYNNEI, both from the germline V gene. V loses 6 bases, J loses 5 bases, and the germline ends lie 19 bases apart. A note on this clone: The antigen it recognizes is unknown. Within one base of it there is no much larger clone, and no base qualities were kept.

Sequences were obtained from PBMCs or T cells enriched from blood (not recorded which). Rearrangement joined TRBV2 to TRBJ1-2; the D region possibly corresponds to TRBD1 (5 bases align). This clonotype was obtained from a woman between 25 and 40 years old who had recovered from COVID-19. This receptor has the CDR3 CASSRQPGPLYGYTF. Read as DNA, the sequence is TGTGCCAGCAGCCGACAGCCCGGTCCCTTATATGGCTACACCTTC.